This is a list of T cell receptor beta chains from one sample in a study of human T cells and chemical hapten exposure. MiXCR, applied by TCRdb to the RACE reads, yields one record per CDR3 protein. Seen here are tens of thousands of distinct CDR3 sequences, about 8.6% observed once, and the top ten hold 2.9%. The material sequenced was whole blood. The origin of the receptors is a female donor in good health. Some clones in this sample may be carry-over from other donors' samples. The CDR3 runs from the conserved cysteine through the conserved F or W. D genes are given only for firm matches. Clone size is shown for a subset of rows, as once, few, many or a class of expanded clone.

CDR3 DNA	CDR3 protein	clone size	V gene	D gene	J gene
TGTGCCAGCAGCTTACAAACAGGGGGCGTCGATGGCTACACCTTC	CASSLQTGGVDGYTF	.	TRBV7-8	TRBD1	TRBJ1-2
TGTGCCAGCAGGCTAGATCTGCAGGTTAGCACAGATACGCAGTATTTT	CASRLDLQVSTDTQYF	.	TRBV6-1	.	TRBJ2-3
TGTGCCAGCAGTTCCCTTAGCGGGAGGAGGACAGATACGCAGTATTTT	CASSSLSGRRTDTQYF	few	TRBV12-3/TRBV12-4	TRBD2	TRBJ2-3
TGTGCCAGCAGTTTATCGGGGACTAGCGGAAACATTCAGTACTTC	CASSLSGTSGNIQYF	few	TRBV27	TRBD2	TRBJ2-4
TGTGCTGCCACCCAAGAGCCTGGCTACACCTTC	CAATQEPGYTF	many	TRBV11-2	.	TRBJ1-2
TGTGCCAGCAGTGTCGGGACAGGGAGCTCCTACGAGCAGTACTTC	CASSVGTGSSYEQYF	many	TRBV2	TRBD1	TRBJ2-7
TGCGCCAGCAGCTTGGTCCCAGCCTACGAGCAGTACTTC	CASSLVPAYEQYF	.	TRBV5-1	.	TRBJ2-7
TGTGCCAGCAGATTGGAGGGTTACAATGAGCAGTTCTTC	CASRLEGYNEQFF	many	TRBV2	.	TRBJ2-1
TGCAGTGCTAGAAACCCTCTTCTGGATGGCTACACCTTC	CSARNPLLDGYTF	few	TRBV20-1	.	TRBJ1-2
TGTGCCAGCACCTCAGGGCCGAATTCACCCCTCCACTTT	CASTSGPNSPLHF	many	TRBV6-5	.	TRBJ1-6
TGCAGTGCTAGAGATCTTGGCGGTTATCAGCCCCAGCATTTT	CSARDLGGYQPQHF	few	TRBV20-1	.	TRBJ1-5
TGTGCCAGCAGCCACGAGGGCGCGGGGGAGCTGTTTTTT	CASSHEGAGELFF	.	TRBV3-1	.	TRBJ2-2
TGCGCCAGCAGCTTGGAAGGGGGCGCAAATCAGCCCCAGCATTTT	CASSLEGGANQPQHF	many	TRBV5-1	TRBD1	TRBJ1-5
TGTGCCAGCAGCAGTGGAGGACAGGGGGTTGTTGAAGCTTTCTTT	CASSSGGQGVVEAFF	.	TRBV6-5	TRBD1	TRBJ1-1
TGTGCCAGCAGCCAAGATGGAGGGGAAGGCTACACCTTC	CASSQDGGEGYTF	few	TRBV3-1	.	TRBJ1-2
TGTGCCAGCAGTTACGGGGGGACTGGGGCCAACGTCCTGACTTTC	CASSYGGTGANVLTF	.	TRBV6-2/TRBV6-3	.	TRBJ2-6
TGCAGTGCTAGAGATTCTACCAGAGCTGCGGGAGGGGAGTATTCACCCCTCCACTTT	CSARDSTRAAGGEYSPLHF	.	TRBV20-1	.	TRBJ1-6
TGTGCCAGCAGTCCAGACGGGACAGGAAATACCTACGAGCAGTACTTC	CASSPDGTGNTYEQYF	few	TRBV2	TRBD1	TRBJ2-7
TGCAGCGTTGAAGATCGGCTAGCGGCCACCACAGATACGCAGTATTTT	CSVEDRLAATTDTQYF	many	TRBV29-1	TRBD2	TRBJ2-3
TGTGCCAGCAGCAAAGAGCGACTCACAGGTGGCACCTACGAGCAGTACTTC	CASSKERLTGGTYEQYF	many	TRBV21-1	.	TRBJ2-7
TGTGCCAGCAGCTTTACGGAGTCCACCGGGGAGCTGTTTTTT	CASSFTESTGELFF	few	TRBV7-6	.	TRBJ2-2
TGTGCCAGCAGCCCACAGGGGGACCCCTACAATGAGCAGTTCTTC	CASSPQGDPYNEQFF	many	TRBV7-3	TRBD1	TRBJ2-1
TGTGCCAGCACTATCCTTATGCTGGGACAGACACTTTATACAAATTCACCCCTCCACTTT	CASTILMLGQTLYTNSPLHF	.	TRBV28	TRBD1	TRBJ1-6
TGCAGTGCTAGACTTTGGGGACAGGGAAGAACCAAAAACATTCAGTACTTC	CSARLWGQGRTKNIQYF	few	TRBV20-1	TRBD1	TRBJ2-4
TGTGCCAGCAGGAGAGGAACCACAGATACGCAGTATTTT	CASRRGTTDTQYF	few	TRBV28	.	TRBJ2-3
TGTGCCAGCACGGGGGGGGATCACAATGAGCAGTTCTTC	CASTGGDHNEQFF	many	TRBV6-1	TRBD2	TRBJ2-1
TGTGCCAGCAGCAAAAAAGTAATTCCGGGACAGGGTTGCACAGATACGCAGTATTTT	CASSKKVIPGQGCTDTQYF	few	TRBV21-1	.	TRBJ2-3
TGTGCCAGCAGTGAAACTCAGCCCCAGCATTTT	CASSETQPQHF	many	TRBV6-1	.	TRBJ1-5
TGTGCCAGCAGCCCTCGGACGGGCTTCTACGAGCAGTACTTC	CASSPRTGFYEQYF	few	TRBV3-1	.	TRBJ2-7
TGTGCCAGCAGTTCCTTGGACAGCCGAAGGAACGAAAAACTGTTTTTT	CASSSLDSRRNEKLFF	few	TRBV28	.	TRBJ1-4
TGTGCCAGCAGTTTTGGGACAGGGGGAACCGGGGAGCTGTTTTTT	CASSFGTGGTGELFF	few	TRBV28	TRBD1	TRBJ2-2
TGTGCCAGCAGCCGCCGGGGGACTAGCGGGAGTACCGGGGAGCTGTTTTTT	CASSRRGTSGSTGELFF	few	TRBV7-9	TRBD2	TRBJ2-2
TGTGCCAGCAGCTTTCCGCTTCAGGGGGGAGAGACCCAGTACTTC	CASSFPLQGGETQYF	.	TRBV5-4	.	TRBJ2-5
.	CSVGVGNQPQNF	once	TRBV29-1	.	TRBJ1-5
TGTGCCAGCAGTCGGGACAGAAAAGAGACCCAGTACTTC	CASSRDRKETQYF	many	TRBV6-5	TRBD1	TRBJ2-5
TGTGCCAGCAGTGAAAATCAGCCCCAGCATTTT	CASSENQPQHF	many	TRBV6-4	.	TRBJ1-5
TGTGCCAGCAGCCAATTTGCCGGGGAGCAGTACTTC	CASSQFAGEQYF	few	TRBV3-1	.	TRBJ2-7